Presented here are 24 T cell receptor beta chains from one specimen sequenced in a study of immune evolution from preneoplasia to lung adenocarcinoma. Libraries were prepared by immunoSEQ multiplex PCR; TCRdb keeps only in-frame clonotypes and omits some of them. The data contain about 10,000 clones, about three quarters of them singletons. Sequenced input: FFPE minimally invasive lung adenocarcinoma tissue. The receptors shown here come from a person aged 65-85 years with lung adenocarcinoma. Some clones in this sample may be carry-over from other donors' samples.

This chain connects TRBV5-4 to TRBJ1-1; possible D gene TRBD1, 5 bases. Germline CDR1 and CDR2: SGHNT and YYREEE (reference sequence). The CDR3 consists of 14 residues. Trimming shortened V by 0 bases and J by 1 base, and 7 bases separated the two germline ends. The DNA of the CDR3 is TGTGCCAGCAGCTTGGGACAGACGAACACTGAAGCTTTCTTT. This gives the protein CASSLGQTNTEAFF.

The J gene is TRBJ2-1, the V gene TRBV10-1; a possible D gene is TRBD2 (6 bases). V lost 4 bases and J 7 bases, leaving 11 bases between the germline ends. Germline V CDR1 and CDR2: WNHNN, SYGVQD (reference sequence). CDR3 length: 13 amino acids. The CDR3 coding sequence is TGCGCCAGCAGTGGTCTAGGGAGGAATGAGCAGTTCTTC. It translates to CASSGLGRNEQFF.

V and J are TRBV29-1 and TRBJ2-1; possibly TRBD2 for D (6 bases). V was pared by 7 bases and J by 3 bases, with 19 bases between. There are 15 residues in the CDR3. Germline lookup yields CDR1 SQVTM and CDR2 ANQGSEA. CDR3 region: CSATEGFGDYNEQFF. The CDR3 DNA follows: TGCAGCGCAACGGAGGGCTTCGGGGACTACAATGAGCAGTTCTTC.

The V call is TRBV6-1, the J call TRBJ2-1; 7 bases line up with TRBD2. J was trimmed by 7 bases and V by 6 bases; bases with no gene match: 6. Per germline, CDR1 MNHNS and CDR2 SASEGT. CDR3 length: 13 residues. The CDR3 DNA follows: TGTGCCAGCAGAGATAGCGGGCGGAATGAGCAGTTCTTC. It is translated as CASRDSGRNEQFF.

The chain uses TRBV5-6 and TRBJ2-1, with D unresolved. Deletions cut 0 bases from V and 6 bases from J, with 4 bases between. CDR3 length: 12 amino acids. CDR1 is SGHDT, CDR2 YYEEEE, per germline. This chain's CDR3 is CASSLGLNEQFF. As DNA, the CDR3 is TGTGCCAGCAGCTTGGGGCTCAATGAGCAGTTCTTC.

The chain employs TRBV18 and TRBJ2-7; a weak D match, TRBD1 (6 bases). V was cut by 5 bases and J by 5 bases, with 13 bases left in between. Germline V gives CDR1 KGHSH, CDR2 LQKENI. This CDR3 is built from 13 residues. In nucleotides, the CDR3 is TGTGCCAGCTCAACTACAGGGAGCCACGAGCAGTACTTC. Its translation is CASSTTGSHEQYF.

The rearrangement uses TRBV19 and TRBJ2-3, with 10 bases fitting TRBD2. The V gene end was trimmed by 5 bases and the J gene end by 6 bases; junction bases not matched to a gene: 5. Germline CDR1 LNHDA, CDR2 SQIVND (reference sequence). The CDR3 is 14 residues long. The CDR3 DNA reads TGTGCCAGTAGTTTCCGACTAGCGGGTGATACGCAGTATTTT. Encoded protein: CASSFRLAGDTQYF.

This clone was observed a single time. The chain carries TRBV9 and TRBJ1-1; no definite D call. V lost 0 bases and J 1 base, leaving 10 bases between the germline ends. The germline V gene has CDR1 SGDLS and CDR2 YYNGEE. This CDR3 spans 15 amino acids. CDR3 nucleotide sequence: TGTGCCAGCAGCGTAGGGGCCCAGCGGAACACTGAAGCTTTCTTT. Translated, it gives CASSVGAQRNTEAFF.

This clone was detected only once. The rearrangement uses TRBV10-3 and TRBJ2-2, with D possibly being TRBD1 (6 bases). CDR1 and CDR2 (germline): ENHRY, SYGVKD. The CDR3 covers 16 residues. V dropped 4 bases and J dropped 2 bases, with 14 bases sitting between them. CDR3 residues: CAISAVQGPNTGELFF. Written as DNA, the CDR3 is TGTGCCATCAGTGCGGTACAGGGCCCTAACACCGGGGAGCTGTTTTTT.

The chain is built from TRBV28 and TRBJ1-6; maybe TRBD1 (5 bases). Germline CDR1 is MDHEN and CDR2 is SYDVKM. The CDR3 runs to 14 residues. V was trimmed by 4 bases and J by 5 bases, leaving 9 bases between them. DNA for the CDR3: TGTGCCAGCAGTTGGGGCAGGGATAATTCACCCCTCCACTTT. It translates to CASSWGRDNSPLHF.

V usage is TRBV7-9 and J usage is TRBJ1-1; D is unclear. Germline values: CDR1 SEHNR, CDR2 FQNEAQ (reference sequence). Trimming stripped 2 bases from V and 5 bases from J, with 15 bases between. The CDR3 has 15 residues. The CDR3 region is CASSLNFGEGTEAFF. The CDR3 DNA sequence: TGTGCCAGCAGCTTAAACTTCGGGGAAGGGACTGAAGCTTTCTTT.

The rearrangement links TRBV4-1 to TRBJ1-1, with TRBD1 matching over 9 bases. Germline V gene data show CDR1 as MGHRA and CDR2 as YSYEKL. There are 13 residues in the CDR3. Unmatched junction bases numbered 1, after V lost 4 bases and J lost 4 bases. The CDR3 DNA is TGCGCCAGCAGCCCGACAGGGGGCACTGAAGCTTTCTTT. Translated: CASSPTGGTEAFF.

This chain links TRBV10-3 with TRBJ2-7; D ambiguous. In germline, CDR1 is ENHRY, CDR2 SYGVKD. The CDR3 consists of 11 residues. V gave up 1 base and J gave up 4 bases, with 2 bases separating them. CDR3 coding DNA: TGTGCCATCAGTGAGTTATACGAGCAGTACTTC. Amino acid sequence: CAISELYEQYF.

The V call is TRBV30, the J call TRBJ2-4; TRBD1 is a possible D gene (5 bases). The germline V and J ends were trimmed by 0 bases and 3 bases, with 6 bases remaining between them. The CDR3 is 13 residues long. CDR1 and CDR2 from the germline V gene are GTSNPN and SVGIG (reference sequence). The CDR3 nucleotides read TGTGCCTGGAGTGTGCAGGGCAAAAACATTCAGTACTTC. This encodes CAWSVQGKNIQYF.

The chain combines TRBV6-1 with TRBJ2-1; D ambiguous. Germline V gene sequence: CDR1 MNHNS, CDR2 SASEGT. The CDR3 extends over 13 amino acids. The V and J ends lost 0 bases and 10 bases respectively, with 10 bases between them. CDR3 coding DNA: TGTGCCAGCAGTGAAGCGCCGTCGAAAGAGCAGTTCTTC. Translating it yields CASSEAPSKEQFF.

The J gene is TRBJ2-1, the V gene TRBV9; 9 positions agree with TRBD2. Germline CDR1 and CDR2: SGDLS and YYNGEE. Trimming took 1 base from V and 4 from J; bases not matched to a gene: 6. This CDR3 comprises 16 residues. The CDR3, as DNA: TGTGCCAGCAGCGTACTTTCTAGCGGGATTTACAATGAGCAGTTCTTC. It codes for CASSVLSSGIYNEQFF. The full variable domain, completed using reference TRBV9 and TRBJ2-1, is DSGVTQTPKHLITATGQRVTLRCSPRSGDLSVYWYQQSLDQGLQFLIQYYNGEERAKGNILERFSAQQFPDLHSELNLSSLELGDSALYFCASSVLSSGIYNEQFFGPGTRLTVL.

This clone was observed a few times. The chain joins TRBV19 to TRBJ1-5; possibly TRBD1 for D (6 bases). Germline CDR1 LNHDA, CDR2 SQIVND (reference sequence). Deletions cut 3 bases from V and 0 bases from J, with 12 bases between. CDR3 length: 16 amino acids. The DNA of the CDR3 is TGTGCCAGTAGTATGTACGGGACATATAGCAATCAGCCCCAGCATTTT. Its protein product is CASSMYGTYSNQPQHF.

This chain joins TRBV11-2 and TRBJ2-7; D may correspond to TRBD1 or TRBD2 (5 bases each). Germline lookup yields CDR1 SGHAT and CDR2 FQNNGV. This CDR3 is 14 amino acids long. V dropped 6 bases and J dropped 4 bases, with 16 bases sitting between them. CDR3 DNA sequence: TGTGCCAGCAGGGGTCCCGGGACCGAGTACGAGCAGTACTTC. Amino acid sequence: CASRGPGTEYEQYF. Full variable domain (rest looked up from reference TRBV11-2 and TRBJ2-7): EAGVAQSPRYKIIEKRQSVAFWCNPISGHATLYWYQQILGQGPKLLIQFQNNGVVDDSQLPKDRFSAERLKGVDSTLKIQPAKLEDSAVYLCASRGPGTEYEQYFGPGTRLTVT.

This clone was seen a few times. The chain combines TRBV9 with TRBJ1-1; D is ambiguous. Trimming took off 0 bases at V and 3 bases at J, with 6 bases between the two ends. The germline V gene encodes CDR1 SGDLS and CDR2 YYNGEE. The CDR3 has 13 residues. CDR3 sequence: CASSVVDDTEAFF. CDR3 nucleotides: TGTGCCAGCAGCGTAGTGGACGACACTGAAGCTTTCTTT.

The V and J genes are TRBV19 and TRBJ2-7; D might be TRBD1 (6 bases). V was clipped by 7 bases and J by 2 bases, with 27 bases between them. The CDR3 spans 18 residues. Germline V gene data show CDR1 as LNHDA and CDR2 as SQIVND (reference sequence). The CDR3, as DNA: TGTGCCAGTACCCCAGTTGGTGGGGGTAGGGGGAACCCCTACGAGCAGTACTTC. Protein: CASTPVGGGRGNPYEQYF.

This chain uses TRBV6-1 with TRBJ2-3, with TRBD2 matching over 8 bases. The V gene's germline CDR1 is MNHNS and CDR2 SASEGT. The CDR3 consists of 15 residues. Germline trimming cut 2 bases from V and 4 bases from J; bases unmatched to any gene: 5. The CDR3 DNA reads as TGTGCCAGCAGTGAAATCGGGGGGGGACCAGATACGCAGTATTTT. Its protein product is CASSEIGGGPDTQYF.

The J gene is TRBJ2-7, the V gene TRBV7-9, with 7 bases lining up with TRBD1. CDR1 and CDR2 from the germline V gene are SEHNR and FQNEAQ (reference sequence). This CDR3 has 13 amino acids. V shed 4 bases and J 2 bases; nucleotides not matched to a gene: 2. For the CDR3, the DNA is TGTGCCAGCAGCTCGGGACAGACCTACGAGCAGTACTTC. Protein sequence: CASSSGQTYEQYF.

This chain joins TRBV2 and TRBJ1-2; D gene unclear. Trimming stripped 5 bases from V and 0 bases from J, with 7 bases between. There are 13 residues in the CDR3. The V gene's germline CDR1 is SNHLY and CDR2 FYNNEI. The CDR3 region has the DNA TGTGCCAGCAGTTTAATCTCTAACTATGGCTACACCTTC. Its translation: CASSLISNYGYTF.

This clone occurred a few times. The chain carries TRBV29-1 and TRBJ2-3, with D uncertain. From germline, CDR1 is SQVTM and CDR2 ANQGSEA. The CDR3 length is 12 residues. Between the trimmed V and J ends, which lost 4 bases and 4 bases, there was a span of 9 bases. The CDR3 here is CSVVGTADTQYF. CDR3 nucleotides: TGCAGCGTTGTGGGTACCGCAGATACGCAGTATTTT.